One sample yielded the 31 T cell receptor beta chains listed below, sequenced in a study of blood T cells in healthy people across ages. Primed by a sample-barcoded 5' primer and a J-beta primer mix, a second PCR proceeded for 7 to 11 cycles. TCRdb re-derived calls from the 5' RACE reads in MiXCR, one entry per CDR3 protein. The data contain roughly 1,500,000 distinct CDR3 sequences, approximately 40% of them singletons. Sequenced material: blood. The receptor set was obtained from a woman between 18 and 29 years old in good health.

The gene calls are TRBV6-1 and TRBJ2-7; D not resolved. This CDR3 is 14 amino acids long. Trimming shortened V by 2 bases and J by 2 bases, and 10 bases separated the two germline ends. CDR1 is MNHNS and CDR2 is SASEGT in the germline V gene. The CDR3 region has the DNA TGTGCCAGCAGTGAATTGTGGGGAACCTACGAGCAGTACTTC. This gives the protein CASSELWGTYEQYF.

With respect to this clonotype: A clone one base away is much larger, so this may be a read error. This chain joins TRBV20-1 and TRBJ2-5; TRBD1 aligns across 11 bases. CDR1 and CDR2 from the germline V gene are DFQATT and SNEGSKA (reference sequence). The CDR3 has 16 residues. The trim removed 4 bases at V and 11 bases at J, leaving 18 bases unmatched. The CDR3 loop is CSAMGLPGTGGWEQYF. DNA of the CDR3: TGCAGTGCTATGGGACTACCCGGGACAGGGGGGTGGGAGCAGTACTTC.

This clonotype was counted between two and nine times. CDR3 in amino acids: CASSLTSGIADTQYF. The CDR3 DNA reads TGTGCCAGCAGCCTTACTAGCGGGATCGCAGATACGCAGTATTTT. The chain links TRBV14 to TRBJ2-3; 10 bases are a match to TRBD2. Trimming took 4 bases from V and 4 from J; bases not matched to a gene: 5. This CDR3 contains 15 residues. Germline V gives CDR1 SGHDN, CDR2 FVKESK.

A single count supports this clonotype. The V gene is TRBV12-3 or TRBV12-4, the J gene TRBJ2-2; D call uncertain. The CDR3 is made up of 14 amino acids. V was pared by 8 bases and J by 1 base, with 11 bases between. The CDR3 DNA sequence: TGTGCCAGCGCCGGCAGGCAGAACACCGGGGAGCTGTTTTTT. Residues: CASAGRQNTGELFF.

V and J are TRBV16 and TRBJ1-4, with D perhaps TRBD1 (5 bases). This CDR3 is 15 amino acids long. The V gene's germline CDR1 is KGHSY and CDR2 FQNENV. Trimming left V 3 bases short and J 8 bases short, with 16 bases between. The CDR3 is CASSHWQGTREKLFF. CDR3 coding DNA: TGTGCCAGCAGCCATTGGCAGGGCACAAGGGAAAAACTGTTTTTT.

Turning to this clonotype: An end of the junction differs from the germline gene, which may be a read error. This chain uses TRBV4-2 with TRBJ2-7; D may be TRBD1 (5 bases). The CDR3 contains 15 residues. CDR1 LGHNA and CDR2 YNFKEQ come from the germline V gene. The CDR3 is CASIQDLGRDYEQYF. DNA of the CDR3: TGTGCCAGCATCCAAGACTTGGGCAGGGATTACGAGCAGTACTTC.

In DNA form, the CDR3 reads TGTGCCAGCAGATCGGGGTTTTACAATGAGCAGTTCTTC. It is translated as CASRSGFYNEQFF. The chain is built from TRBV12-3 or TRBV12-4 and TRBJ2-1; D may be TRBD2 (5 bases). V gave up 6 bases and J gave up 4 bases, with 10 bases separating them. This CDR3 comprises 13 residues.

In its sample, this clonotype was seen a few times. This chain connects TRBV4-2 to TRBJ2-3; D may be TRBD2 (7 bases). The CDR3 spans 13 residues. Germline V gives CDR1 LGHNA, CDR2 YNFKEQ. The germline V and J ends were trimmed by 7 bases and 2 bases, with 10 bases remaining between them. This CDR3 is CASKGGLTDTQYF. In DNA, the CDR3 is TGTGCCAGCAAGGGGGGGCTCACAGATACGCAGTATTTT.

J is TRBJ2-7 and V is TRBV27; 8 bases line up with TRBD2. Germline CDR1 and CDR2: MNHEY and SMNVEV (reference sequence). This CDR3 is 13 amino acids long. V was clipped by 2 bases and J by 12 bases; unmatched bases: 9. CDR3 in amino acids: CASSLTSGGRGYF. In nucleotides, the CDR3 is TGTGCCAGCAGTTTAACTAGCGGAGGTCGGGGGTACTTC.

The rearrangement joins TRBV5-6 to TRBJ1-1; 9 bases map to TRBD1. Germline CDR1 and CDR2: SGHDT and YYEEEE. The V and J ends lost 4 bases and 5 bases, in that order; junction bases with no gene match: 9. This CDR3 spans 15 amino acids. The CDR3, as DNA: TGTGCCAGCAGCCCGGGGGACAGGGCGAGGACTGAAGCTTTCTTT. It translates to CASSPGDRARTEAFF. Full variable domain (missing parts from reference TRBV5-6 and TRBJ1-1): DAGVTQSPTHLIKTRGQQVTLRCSPKSGHDTVSWYQQALGQGPQFIFQYYEEEERQRGNFPDRFSGHQFPNYSSELNVNALLLGDSALYLCASSPGDRARTEAFFGQGTRLTVV.

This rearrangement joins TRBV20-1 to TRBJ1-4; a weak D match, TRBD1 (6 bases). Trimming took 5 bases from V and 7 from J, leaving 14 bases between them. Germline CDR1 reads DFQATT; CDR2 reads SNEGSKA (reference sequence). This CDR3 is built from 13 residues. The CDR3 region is CSAFRGGGEKLFF. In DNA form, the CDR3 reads TGCAGTGCTTTCCGAGGGGGTGGTGAAAAACTGTTTTTT.

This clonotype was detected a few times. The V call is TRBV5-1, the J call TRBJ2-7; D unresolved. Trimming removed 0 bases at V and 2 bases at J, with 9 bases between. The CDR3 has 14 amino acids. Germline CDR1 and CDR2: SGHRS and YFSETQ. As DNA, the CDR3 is TGCGCCAGCAGCTTGGTCGGGCTCACCTACGAGCAGTACTTC. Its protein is CASSLVGLTYEQYF.

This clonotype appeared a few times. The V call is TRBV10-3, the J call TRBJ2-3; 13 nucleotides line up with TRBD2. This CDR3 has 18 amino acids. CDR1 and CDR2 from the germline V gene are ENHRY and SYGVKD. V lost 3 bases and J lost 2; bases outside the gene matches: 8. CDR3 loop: CAISDFGLAGALTDTQYF. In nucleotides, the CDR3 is TGTGCCATCAGTGACTTTGGACTAGCGGGGGCCCTCACAGATACGCAGTATTTT.

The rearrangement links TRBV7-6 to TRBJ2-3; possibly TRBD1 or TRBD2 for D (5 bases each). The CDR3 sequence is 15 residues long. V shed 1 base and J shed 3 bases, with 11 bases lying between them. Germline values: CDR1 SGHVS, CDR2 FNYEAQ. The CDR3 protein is CASSLGGVATDTQYF. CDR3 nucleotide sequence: TGTGCCAGCAGCTTAGGAGGGGTAGCAACAGATACGCAGTATTTT.

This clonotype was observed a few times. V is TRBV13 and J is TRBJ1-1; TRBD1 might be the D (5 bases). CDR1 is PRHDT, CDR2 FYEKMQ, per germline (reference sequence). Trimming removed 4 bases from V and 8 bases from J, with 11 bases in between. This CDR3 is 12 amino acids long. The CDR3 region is CASSSGEREAFF. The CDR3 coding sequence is TGTGCCAGCAGCTCGGGGGAACGGGAAGCTTTCTTT.

This chain's CDR3 is CASSLQGDSSYEQYF. The DNA of the CDR3 is TGTGCCAGCAGTCTACAGGGAGATTCATCCTACGAGCAGTACTTC. The chain combines TRBV28 with TRBJ2-7; a possible D gene is TRBD1 (6 bases). This CDR3 is built from 15 residues. Per germline, CDR1 MDHEN and CDR2 SYDVKM. Trimming left V 5 bases short and J 1 base short, with 15 bases between.

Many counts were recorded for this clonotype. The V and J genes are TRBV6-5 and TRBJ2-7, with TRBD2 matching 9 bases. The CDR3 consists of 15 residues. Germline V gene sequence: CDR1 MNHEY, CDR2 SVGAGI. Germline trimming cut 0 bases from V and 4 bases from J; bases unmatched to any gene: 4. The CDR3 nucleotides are TGTGCCAGCAGTTACTCTCTAGCGGGAAAGTACGAGCAGTACTTC. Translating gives CASSYSLAGKYEQYF.

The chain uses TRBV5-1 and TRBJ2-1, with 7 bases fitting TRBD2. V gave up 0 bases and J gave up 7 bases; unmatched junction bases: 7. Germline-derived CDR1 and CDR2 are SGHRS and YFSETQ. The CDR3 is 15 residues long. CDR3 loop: CASSLGGTNGNEQFF. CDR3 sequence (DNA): TGCGCCAGCAGCTTGGGTGGGACTAACGGGAATGAGCAGTTCTTC.

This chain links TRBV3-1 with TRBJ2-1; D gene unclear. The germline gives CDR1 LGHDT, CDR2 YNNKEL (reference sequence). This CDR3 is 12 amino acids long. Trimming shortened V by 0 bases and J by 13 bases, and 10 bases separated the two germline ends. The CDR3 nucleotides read TGTGCCAGCAGCCAAGACTACAAGACCCAGTTCTTC. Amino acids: CASSQDYKTQFF.

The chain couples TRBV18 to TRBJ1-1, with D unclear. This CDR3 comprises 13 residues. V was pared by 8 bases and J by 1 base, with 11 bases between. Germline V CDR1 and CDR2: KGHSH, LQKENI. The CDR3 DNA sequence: TGTGCCAGCAGCCCGAGAACGAACACTGAAGCTTTCTTT. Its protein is CASSPRTNTEAFF. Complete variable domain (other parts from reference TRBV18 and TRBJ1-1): NAGVMQNPRHLVRRRGQEARLRCSPMKGHSHVYWYRQLPEEGLKFMVYLQKENIIDESGMPKERFSAEFPKEGPSILRIQQVVRGDSAAYFCASSPRTNTEAFFGQGTRLTVV.

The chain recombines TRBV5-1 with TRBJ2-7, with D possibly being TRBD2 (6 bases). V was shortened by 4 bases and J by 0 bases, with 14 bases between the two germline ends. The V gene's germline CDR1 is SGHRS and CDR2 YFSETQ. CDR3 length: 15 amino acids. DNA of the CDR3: TGCGCCAGCAGCCCGCCAACGGGACTCTCCTACGAGCAGTACTTC. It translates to CASSPPTGLSYEQYF. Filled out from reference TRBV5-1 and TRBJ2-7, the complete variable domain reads KAGVTQTPRYLIKTRGQQVTLSCSPISGHRSVSWYQQTPGQGLQFLFEYFSETQRNKGNFPGRFSGRQFSNSRSEMNVSTLELGDSALYLCASSPPTGLSYEQYFGPGTRLTVT.

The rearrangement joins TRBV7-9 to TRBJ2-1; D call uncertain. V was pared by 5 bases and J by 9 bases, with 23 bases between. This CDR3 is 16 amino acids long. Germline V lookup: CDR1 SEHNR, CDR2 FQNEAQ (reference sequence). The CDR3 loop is CASSPIKSGLYGEQFF. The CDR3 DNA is TGTGCCAGCAGCCCCATTAAATCCGGTTTGTACGGTGAGCAGTTCTTC.

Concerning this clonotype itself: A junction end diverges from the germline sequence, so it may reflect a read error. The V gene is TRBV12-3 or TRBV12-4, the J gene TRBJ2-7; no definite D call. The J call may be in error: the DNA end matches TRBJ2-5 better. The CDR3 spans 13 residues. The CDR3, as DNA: TGTGCGAGCAGATGTGGGGTCCAAGAGACCCAGTACTTC. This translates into CASRCGVQETQYF.

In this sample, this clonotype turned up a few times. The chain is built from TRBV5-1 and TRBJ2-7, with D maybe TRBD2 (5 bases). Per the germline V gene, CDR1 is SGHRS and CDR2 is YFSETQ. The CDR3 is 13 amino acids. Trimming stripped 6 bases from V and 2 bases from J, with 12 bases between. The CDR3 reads CASKDSSTYEQYF. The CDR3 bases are TGCGCCAGCAAGGACTCTTCGACCTACGAGCAGTACTTC.

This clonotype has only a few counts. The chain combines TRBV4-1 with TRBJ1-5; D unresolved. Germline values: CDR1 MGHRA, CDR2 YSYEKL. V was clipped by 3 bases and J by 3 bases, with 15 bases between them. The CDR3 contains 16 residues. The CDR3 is CASSQEGSQFNQPQHF. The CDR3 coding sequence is TGCGCCAGCAGCCAGGAGGGTTCTCAATTCAATCAGCCCCAGCATTTT.

CDR3 sequence reads: CASSEGGQKETQYF. The DNA of the CDR3 is TGCGCCAGCAGTGAGGGGGGTCAGAAAGAGACCCAGTACTTC. The chain links TRBV10-1 to TRBJ2-5; D may match TRBD1 or TRBD2 (5 bases each). The CDR3 extends over 14 amino acids. Between the trimmed V and J ends, which lost 2 bases and 3 bases, there was a span of 10 bases. Germline loops: CDR1 WNHNN, CDR2 SYGVQD (reference sequence).

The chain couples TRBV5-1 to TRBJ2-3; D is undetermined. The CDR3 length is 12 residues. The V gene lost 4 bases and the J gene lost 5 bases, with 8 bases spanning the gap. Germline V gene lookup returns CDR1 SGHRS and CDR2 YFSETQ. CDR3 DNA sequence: TGCGCCAGCAGCATTTTTCAAGATACGCAGTATTTT. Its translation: CASSIFQDTQYF.

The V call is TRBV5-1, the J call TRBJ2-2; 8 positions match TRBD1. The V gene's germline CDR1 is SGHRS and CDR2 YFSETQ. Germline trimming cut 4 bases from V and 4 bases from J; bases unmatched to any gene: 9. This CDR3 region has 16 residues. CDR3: CASSTWTGIATGELFF. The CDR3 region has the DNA TGCGCCAGCAGCACCTGGACAGGGATAGCCACCGGGGAGCTGTTTTTT.

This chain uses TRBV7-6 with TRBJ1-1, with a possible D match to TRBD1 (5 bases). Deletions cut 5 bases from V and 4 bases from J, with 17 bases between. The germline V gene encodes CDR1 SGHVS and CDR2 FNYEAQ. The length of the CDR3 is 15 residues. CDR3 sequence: CASSPRGGPGTEAFF. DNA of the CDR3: TGTGCCAGCAGCCCGAGGGGTGGGCCGGGCACTGAAGCTTTCTTT.

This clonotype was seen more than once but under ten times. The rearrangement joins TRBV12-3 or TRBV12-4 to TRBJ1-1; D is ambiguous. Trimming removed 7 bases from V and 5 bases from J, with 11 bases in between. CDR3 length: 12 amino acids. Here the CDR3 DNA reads TGTGCCAGCAACCGGGGAGTGACTGAAGCTTTCTTT. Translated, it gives CASNRGVTEAFF.

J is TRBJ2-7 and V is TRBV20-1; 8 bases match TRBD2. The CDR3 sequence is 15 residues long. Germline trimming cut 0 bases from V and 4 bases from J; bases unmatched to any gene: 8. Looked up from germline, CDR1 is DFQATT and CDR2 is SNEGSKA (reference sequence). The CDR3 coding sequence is TGCAGTGCTAGAGATCGGAGCGGGAGACTGTACGAGCAGTACTTC. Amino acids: CSARDRSGRLYEQYF.